This is a list of T cell receptor beta chains from one sample in a study of OX40 agonist ivuxolimab in advanced cancers. The protocol was immunoSEQ multiplex PCR, while the TCRdb copy is restricted to in-frame clones and leaves out a portion. The repertoire holds under 85,000 clones, with over 85% as singletons. The specimen was CD4+ or CD8+ T cells sorted from blood, collected in a trial of the OX40 agonist ivuxolimab. Receptors originate from an adult with an advanced solid tumor such as melanoma, head and neck, liver or kidney cancer. The CDR3 runs from the conserved cysteine through the conserved F or W. The order of the fields is CDR3 DNA, CDR3 protein, D gene, J gene, V gene, CDR3 length, clone size. The D gene is left open where the match is weak. Clone size is shown for a subset of rows, as once, few, many or a class of expanded clone.

TGTGCCAGCAGCAAAGGTCCCAGGGGGCAGTACGAGCAGTACTTC | CASSKGPRGQYEQYF | - | TRBJ2-7 | TRBV21-1 | 15 | -
TGTGCCAGCAGTGAAGAACCAGCATACTATGGCTACACCTTC | CASSEEPAYYGYTF | - | TRBJ1-2 | TRBV6-1 | 14 | -
TGTGCCAGCAAAACAGGTAGTAGGAACACTGAAGCTTTCTTT | CASKTGSRNTEAFF | - | TRBJ1-1 | TRBV6-1 | 14 | -
TGTGCCAGCAGCCAATCTTCCTTAGAGGCCGTAGTCGAGACCCAGTACTTC | CASSQSSLEAVVETQYF | - | TRBJ2-5 | TRBV4-2 | 17 | -
TGTGCCAGCACCCAAGGGTTGGGGGAAGCTTTCTTT | CASTQGLGEAFF | - | TRBJ1-1 | TRBV5-5 | 12 | medium-sized
TGTGCCATCGGTCCGGGACAGGGGGCCTACGAGCAGTACTTC | CAIGPGQGAYEQYF | TRBD1 | TRBJ2-7 | TRBV10-3 | 14 | once
TGCAGTGTTCAAAGGAGGACTGAAGCTTTCTTT | CSVQRRTEAFF | - | TRBJ1-1 | TRBV20-1 | 11 | few
TGTGCCAGCACCGCAGGGGTCAACGAGCAGTACTTC | CASTAGVNEQYF | - | TRBJ2-7 | TRBV6-5 | 12 | -
TGCGCCAGCAGCGACAGGGTCAGGACAGATACGCAGTATTTT | CASSDRVRTDTQYF | TRBD1 | TRBJ2-3 | TRBV4-1 | 14 | -
TGTGCCAGCAGTCCGACGCCGGGACCGGCCCGCGAGCAGTACTTC | CASSPTPGPAREQYF | - | TRBJ2-7 | TRBV27 | 15 | -
TGTGCCAGCAGTTCCCGGGCGGGGAATCAGCCCCAGCATTTT | CASSSRAGNQPQHF | - | TRBJ1-5 | TRBV7-8 | 14 | -
TGTGCCAGCAGTCAAGGGACGGCTTGGACCTACGAGCAGTACTTC | CASSQGTAWTYEQYF | - | TRBJ2-7 | TRBV6-5 | 15 | once
TGTGCCAGCAGTTTGAATCAGGCTGGGGCCAACGTCCTGACTTTC | CASSLNQAGANVLTF | - | TRBJ2-6 | TRBV28 | 15 | -
TGTGCCACCAGCAAGAAGACAGGCACGCGAGAGCAGTACTTC | CATSKKTGTREQYF | - | TRBJ2-7 | TRBV15 | 14 | -
TGTGCCAGCAGGGGGGGTCCTGAAGCTTTCTTT | CASRGGPEAFF | - | TRBJ1-1 | TRBV9 | 11 | few
TGTGCCAGCAGCTTAGGCTTAGGGGTATCCTACGAGCAGTACTTC | CASSLGLGVSYEQYF | - | TRBJ2-7 | TRBV7-2 | 15 | -
TGTGCCAGTAGCCGACAGGGGGCGTCTAATGAAAAACTGTTTTTT | CASSRQGASNEKLFF | TRBD1 | TRBJ1-4 | TRBV19 | 15 | -
TGTGCCAGCAGCTTAGGTTTGTTGGAAGGGGAGAAGTATGGCTACACCTTC | CASSLGLLEGEKYGYTF | - | TRBJ1-2 | TRBV7-8 | 17 | -
TGTGCCAGCAGCCCAGCGGGGCTTCAAGAGACCCAGTACTTC | CASSPAGLQETQYF | TRBD2 | TRBJ2-5 | TRBV11-2 | 14 | -
TGTGCCAGCAGCTCCCACCGGGGCGGCAACACCGGGGAGCTGTTTTTT | CASSSHRGGNTGELFF | - | TRBJ2-2 | TRBV13 | 16 | -
TGTGCCAGCAGCATTACCGGGACGCGAGACTACGAGCAGTACTTC | CASSITGTRDYEQYF | - | TRBJ2-7 | TRBV5-6 | 15 | -
TGTGCCAGCAGTTACTCCGCCTCAACGTTCTACGAGCAGTACTTC | CASSYSASTFYEQYF | - | TRBJ2-7 | TRBV6-5 | 15 | -
TGTGCCAGCAGTGCCCGTTTCACAGATACGCAGTATTTT | CASSARFTDTQYF | - | TRBJ2-3 | TRBV2 | 13 | -
TGTGCCAGCAGCTTGGAGGGGCTGAACACTGAAGCTTTCTTT | CASSLEGLNTEAFF | - | TRBJ1-1 | TRBV5-4 | 14 | -
TGCGCCAGCAGCCCGGGACTAGCTTACTACGAGCAGTACTTC | CASSPGLAYYEQYF | TRBD2 | TRBJ2-7 | TRBV4-1 | 14 | once
TGCGCCAGCAGCCAAGTGGCTGGACAGGGGGCGCGGGTCTATGGCTACACCTTC | CASSQVAGQGARVYGYTF | TRBD1 | TRBJ1-2 | TRBV4-1 | 18 | -
TGTGCCAGCAGTGATTTCTCTGGAAACACCATATATTTT | CASSDFSGNTIYF | - | TRBJ1-3 | TRBV6-1 | 13 | -
TGTGCCAGCAGTGAAACAGTTTCCCTTTCACCCCTCCACTTT | CASSETVSLSPLHF | - | TRBJ1-6 | TRBV25-1 | 14 | -
TGCGCCAGCAGCTCTACGGGACAGGGGGACACTGAAGCTTTCTTT | CASSSTGQGDTEAFF | TRBD1 | TRBJ1-1 | TRBV5-1 | 15 | few
TGTGCCAGTACCAGTGCGGTATCTAGCGGGAGGGCCGCGGGCACAGATACGCAGTATTTT | CASTSAVSSGRAAGTDTQYF | TRBD2 | TRBJ2-3 | TRBV19 | 20 | -
TGTGCCAGTGCTGCCTGGGTCTCCTACAATGAGCAGTTCTTC | CASAAWVSYNEQFF | - | TRBJ2-1 | TRBV19 | 14 | -
TGTGCCAGCAGTTTAGGGCCCTACAATGAGCAGTTCTTC | CASSLGPYNEQFF | - | TRBJ2-1 | TRBV6-6 | 13 | -
TGTGCCAGCAGTTTCCAGAATCAGCCCCAGCATTTT | CASSFQNQPQHF | - | TRBJ1-5 | TRBV27 | 12 | -
TGTGCCTGGAAGCCGGACGTCCGAGACAATGAGCAGTTCTTC | CAWKPDVRDNEQFF | - | TRBJ2-1 | TRBV30 | 14 | -
TGTGCCAGCAGCTCAAGGAGTGGCTACACCTTC | CASSSRSGYTF | - | TRBJ1-2 | TRBV5-4 | 11 | few
TGTGCCAGTAGTATAGGCCTAGTCGACGAGCAGTACTTC | CASSIGLVDEQYF | - | TRBJ2-7 | TRBV19 | 13 | once
TGTGCCAGCAGCTACGGAGTGGGGGGGTCCTACGAGCAGTACTTC | CASSYGVGGSYEQYF | TRBD2 | TRBJ2-7 | TRBV7-3 | 15 | -
TGTGCCAGCAGCTCCCGGGACAGGGACAGCACAGATACGCAGTATTTT | CASSSRDRDSTDTQYF | TRBD1 | TRBJ2-3 | TRBV5-6 | 16 | -
TGTGCCAGCAGCCCAGAAGACGTAGGGTTGGGATACTACGAGCAGTACTTC | CASSPEDVGLGYYEQYF | - | TRBJ2-7 | TRBV7-2 | 17 | -
TGTGCCAGCAGCGGGGGGACAGGCATCTCAGATACGCAGTATTTT | CASSGGTGISDTQYF | TRBD1 | TRBJ2-3 | TRBV9 | 15 | -
TGTGCCAGTAGTATTCTAGCGGTGGCTAGCACAGATACGCAGTATTTT | CASSILAVASTDTQYF | TRBD2 | TRBJ2-3 | TRBV19 | 16 | -